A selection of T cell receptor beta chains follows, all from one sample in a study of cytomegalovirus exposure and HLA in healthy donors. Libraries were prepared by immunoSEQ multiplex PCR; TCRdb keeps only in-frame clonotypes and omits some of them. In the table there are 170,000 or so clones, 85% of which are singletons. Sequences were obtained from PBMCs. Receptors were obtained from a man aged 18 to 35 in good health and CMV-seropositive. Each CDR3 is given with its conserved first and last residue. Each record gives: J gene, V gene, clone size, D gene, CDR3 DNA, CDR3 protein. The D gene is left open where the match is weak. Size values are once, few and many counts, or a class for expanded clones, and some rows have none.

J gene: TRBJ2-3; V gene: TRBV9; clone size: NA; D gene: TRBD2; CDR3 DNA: TGTGCCAGCAGTTCCGGCGGGAGGGAGGCAGATACGCAGTATTTT; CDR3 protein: CASSSGGREADTQYF
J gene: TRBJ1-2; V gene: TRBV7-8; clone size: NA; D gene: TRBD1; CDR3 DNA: TGTGCCAGCAGCTTAGCCCCGGGACAGGGAAACTATGGCTACACCTTC; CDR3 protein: CASSLAPGQGNYGYTF
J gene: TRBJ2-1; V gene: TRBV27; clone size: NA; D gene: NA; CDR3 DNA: TGTGCCAGCAGTTTATCCGCCGGCTACAATGAGCAGTTCTTC; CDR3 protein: CASSLSAGYNEQFF
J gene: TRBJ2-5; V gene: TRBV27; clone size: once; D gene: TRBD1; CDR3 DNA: TGTGCCAGCAGTTCAGGGACAGGGATCAAGACCCAGTACTTC; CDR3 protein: CASSSGTGIKTQYF
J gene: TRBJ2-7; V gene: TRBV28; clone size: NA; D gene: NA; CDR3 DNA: TGTGCCAGCAGCTCCCAGGGCCCCTACGAGCAGTACTTC; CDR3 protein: CASSSQGPYEQYF
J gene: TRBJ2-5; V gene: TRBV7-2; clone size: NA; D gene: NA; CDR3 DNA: TGTGCCAGCAGCTTTAACCGGGAGACCCAGTACTTC; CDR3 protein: CASSFNRETQYF
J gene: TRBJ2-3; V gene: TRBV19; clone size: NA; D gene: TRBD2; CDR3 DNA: TGTGCCAGTAGTACGACGACTAGCGGGATTACTTCAGATACGCAGTATTTT; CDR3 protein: CASSTTTSGITSDTQYF
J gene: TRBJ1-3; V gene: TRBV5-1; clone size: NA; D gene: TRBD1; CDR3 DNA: TGCGCCAGCAGCTTGGGGACAGGGGGCATAAACACCATATATTTT; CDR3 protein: CASSLGTGGINTIYF
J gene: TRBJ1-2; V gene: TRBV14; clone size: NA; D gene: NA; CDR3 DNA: TGTGCCAGCAGCCAAGGCATCTTGAGGGGCTACACCTTC; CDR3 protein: CASSQGILRGYTF
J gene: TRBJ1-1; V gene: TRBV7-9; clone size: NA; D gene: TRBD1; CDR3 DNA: TGTGCCAGCAGTTTTAGTGGGACAGGGGGCACTGAAGCTTTCTTT; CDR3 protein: CASSFSGTGGTEAFF
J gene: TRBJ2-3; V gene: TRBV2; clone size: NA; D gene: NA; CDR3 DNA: TGTGCCAGCAGTGAGCAGGGGCCTAGCACAGATACGCAGTATTTT; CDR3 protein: CASSEQGPSTDTQYF
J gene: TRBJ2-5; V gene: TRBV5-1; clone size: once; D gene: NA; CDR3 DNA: TGCGCCAGCACCATCTCCGGACTATACCAAGAGACCCAGTACTTC; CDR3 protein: CASTISGLYQETQYF
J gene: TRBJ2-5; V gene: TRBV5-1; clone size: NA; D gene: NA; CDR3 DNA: TGCGCCAGCAGCTTGGGAGCCGGGGAAGAGACCCAGTACTTC; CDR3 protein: CASSLGAGEETQYF
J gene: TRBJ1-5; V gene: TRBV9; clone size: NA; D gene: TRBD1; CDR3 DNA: TGTGCCAGCAGCCAAACAGGGGCGAATAATCAGCCCCAGCATTTT; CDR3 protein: CASSQTGANNQPQHF
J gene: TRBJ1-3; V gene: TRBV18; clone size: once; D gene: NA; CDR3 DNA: TGTGCCAGCTCAGGGAGCAGGGGAAACACCATATATTTT; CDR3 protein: CASSGSRGNTIYF
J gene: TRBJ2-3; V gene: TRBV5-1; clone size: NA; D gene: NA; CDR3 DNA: TGCGCCAGCAGCGGAGGGGATGGTGGCACAGATACGCAGTATTTT; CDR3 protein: CASSGGDGGTDTQYF
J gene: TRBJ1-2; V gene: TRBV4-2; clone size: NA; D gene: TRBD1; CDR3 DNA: TGTGCCAGCAGCCAGGAGAGGGGGCTCGGACAGGGCTACACCTTC; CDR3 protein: CASSQERGLGQGYTF
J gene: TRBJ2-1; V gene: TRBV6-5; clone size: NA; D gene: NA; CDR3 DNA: TGTGCCAGCAGTTATGGGCAAAATAATGAGCAGTTCTTC; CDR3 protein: CASSYGQNNEQFF
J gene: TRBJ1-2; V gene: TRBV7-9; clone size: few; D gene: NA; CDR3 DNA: TGTGCCAGCAGCTACGACCCCTCAGGGGATGGCGGCTACACCTTC; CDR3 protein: CASSYDPSGDGGYTF
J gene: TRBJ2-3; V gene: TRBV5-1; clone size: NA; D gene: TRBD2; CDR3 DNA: TGCGCCAGCAGCTCCAGCGGGAGGGGTTACAGAGATACGCAGTATTTT; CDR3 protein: CASSSSGRGYRDTQYF
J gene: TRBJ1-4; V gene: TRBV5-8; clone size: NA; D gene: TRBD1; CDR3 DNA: TGTGCCAGCAGCCCATGGGGACAGGGGGGTGAAAAACTGTTTTTT; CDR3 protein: CASSPWGQGGEKLFF
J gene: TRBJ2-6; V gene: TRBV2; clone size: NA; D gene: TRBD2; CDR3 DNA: TGTGCCAGCACGGGGACTAGCTCTGGGGCCAACGTCCTGACTTTC; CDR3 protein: CASTGTSSGANVLTF
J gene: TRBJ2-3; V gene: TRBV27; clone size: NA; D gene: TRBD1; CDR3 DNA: TGTGCCAGCAGACCCTACCGGGACAGCCACCCAGATACGCAGTATTTT; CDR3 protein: CASRPYRDSHPDTQYF
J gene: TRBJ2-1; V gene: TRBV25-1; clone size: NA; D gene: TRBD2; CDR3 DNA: TGTGCCAGCAGAGGACTAGCCAATGAGCAGTTCTTC; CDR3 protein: CASRGLANEQFF
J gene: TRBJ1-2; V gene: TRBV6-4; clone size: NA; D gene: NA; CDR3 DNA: TGTGCCAGCAGTGACCCTGGTACAGGCTACACCTTC; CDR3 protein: CASSDPGTGYTF
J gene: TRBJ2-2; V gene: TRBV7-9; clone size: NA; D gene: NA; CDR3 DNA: TGTGCCAGCACTAGAGGAGACAACACCGGGGAGCTGTTTTTT; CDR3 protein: CASTRGDNTGELFF
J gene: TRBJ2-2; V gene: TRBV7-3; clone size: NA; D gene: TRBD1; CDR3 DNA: TGTGCCAGCAGCTTAATAGGGGGCGGGTCCCTAAACACCGGGGAGCTGTTTTTT; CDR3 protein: CASSLIGGGSLNTGELFF